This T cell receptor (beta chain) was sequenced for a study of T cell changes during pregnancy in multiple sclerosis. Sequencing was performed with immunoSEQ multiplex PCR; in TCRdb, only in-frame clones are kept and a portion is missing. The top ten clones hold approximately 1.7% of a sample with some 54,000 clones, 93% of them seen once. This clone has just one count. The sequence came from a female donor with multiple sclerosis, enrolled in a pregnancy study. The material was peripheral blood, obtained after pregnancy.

CDR3 region: CASSPQRYTQYF. In DNA form, the CDR3 reads TGTGCCAGCAGTCCCCAGCGGTATACGCAGTATTTT. The rearrangement joins TRBV28 to TRBJ2-3, with D possibly TRBD2 on 5 matching bases. The V end was cut by 5 bases, the J end by 7 bases, with 10 bases between. CDR3 length equals 12 residues. The germline V gene has CDR1 MDHEN and CDR2 SYDVKM.